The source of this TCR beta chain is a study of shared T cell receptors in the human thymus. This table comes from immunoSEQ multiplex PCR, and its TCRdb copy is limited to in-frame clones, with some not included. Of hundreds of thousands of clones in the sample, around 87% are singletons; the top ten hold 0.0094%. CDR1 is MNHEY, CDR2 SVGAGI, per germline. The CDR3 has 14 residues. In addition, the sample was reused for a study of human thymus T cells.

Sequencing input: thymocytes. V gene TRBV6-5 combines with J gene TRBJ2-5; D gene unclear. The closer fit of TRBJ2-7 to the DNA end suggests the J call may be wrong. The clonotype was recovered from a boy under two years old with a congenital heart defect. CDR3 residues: CASSYSGSPYEQYF. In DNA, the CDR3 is TGTGCCAGCAGTTACTCAGGTAGCCCCTACGAGCAGTACTTC.